This TCR beta chain stems from a study of blood T cells in healthy people across ages. Findings and caveats of the study: No one knew whether donors had CMV, which possibly confounded expanded clonotype changes. Both higher diversity and more naive CD4+ cells marked long-lived donors when set against aged donors.

Next came a second PCR, run for about 6 to 12 cycles, which used a sample-barcoded 5' primer along with a J-beta primer mix. Every sample gave at least 3 million paired-end reads containing CDR3. MiXCR, run by TCRdb on the 5' RACE reads, gives a single entry per CDR3 protein. The data contain approximately 1.5 million distinct CDR3 sequences, around 36% of them singletons. About this clonotype: Its specificity is not known. Germline is not matched at one junction end, which may reflect a read error.

Donors were systemically healthy Caucasian individuals from Russia aged roughly 6 to 90 years. The CDR3 sequence is 15 residues long. Sequencing input: blood. This receptor was identified in a woman in her 30s in good health. The chain recombines TRBV12-3 or TRBV12-4 with TRBJ2-3, with D perhaps TRBD2 (6 bases). CDR3 bases: TGTGCCAGCAGCACGGCGGGACTGAAAACGGATGCGCAATATTTT. Translated: CASSTAGLKTDAQYF.